The clone carrying this T cell receptor (beta chain) has only one observation. The data derive from a study of blood T cells in healthy people across ages. Isolating PBMCs gave at least 6.5 million of these cells per sample. Primers used in a second PCR of about 7 to 12 cycles were a sample-barcoded 5' primer and a J-beta primer mix. The template-switch adaptor, which had 12 random nucleotides, put a tag on each cDNA molecule. Each CDR3 protein is one row after TCRdb ran MiXCR on the 5' RACE reads. Here the sample spans about 1.8 million distinct CDR3 sequences, roughly 52% being singletons. Germline CDR1 DFQATT, CDR2 SNEGSKA (reference sequence). V shed 2 bases and J shed 0 bases, with 12 bases lying between them. The CDR3 covers 15 residues.

The specimen was blood. The gene calls are TRBV20-1 and TRBJ2-3; maybe TRBD2 (6 bases). This clonotype originated in a woman in her forties in good health. CDR3 bases: TGCAGTGCTAGAAGGCCAGGGACTAGCACAGATACGCAGTATTTT. Protein sequence: CSARRPGTSTDTQYF.